Each of the 17 T cell receptor beta chains below was sequenced from the same sample in a study of cytomegalovirus exposure and HLA in healthy donors. 60 Vbeta and 13 Jbeta primers were used in PCR. The assay was immunoSEQ multiplex PCR, and TCRdb's table has in-frame clones only and misses some. Here the sample spans 130,000 or so clones, 75% to 85% being singletons. The source material was PBMCs. These receptors were collected from a woman aged 18-29 years in good health and CMV-seropositive.

This chain connects TRBV29-1 to TRBJ1-2; TRBD1 matches 9 bases. This CDR3 spans 13 amino acids. The germline V gene encodes CDR1 SQVTM and CDR2 ANQGSEA. The junction had 3 bases not matched to a gene; V was cut back by 0 bases and J by 7 bases. The CDR3: CSVEEGTGSGYTF. The CDR3, as DNA: TGCAGCGTTGAAGAAGGGACAGGGAGTGGCTACACCTTC.

The rearrangement joins TRBV25-1 to TRBJ2-7; 10 bases match TRBD2. After removal of 6 bases from V and 0 bases from J, the junction contained 5 bases not matched to a gene. This CDR3 comprises 15 residues. The germline V gene encodes CDR1 MGHDK and CDR2 SYGVNS. In DNA form, the CDR3 reads TGTGCCAGCAGCGCTAGCGGGGGCAACTCCTACGAGCAGTACTTC. Translating gives CASSASGGNSYEQYF.

The V call is TRBV19, the J call TRBJ2-7; D perhaps matches TRBD2 (6 bases). The V gene lost 6 bases and the J gene lost 3 bases, with 12 bases spanning the gap. The CDR3 totals 13 residues. Germline CDR1 LNHDA, CDR2 SQIVND (reference sequence). CDR3 nucleotides: TGTGCCAGTAGCGATGGGGGGATCTACGAGCAGTACTTC. Protein sequence: CASSDGGIYEQYF.

This chain connects TRBV27 to TRBJ2-3; tentative D call: TRBD1 (6 bases). V was trimmed by 3 bases and J by 0 bases, leaving 16 bases between them. This CDR3 has 17 residues. Germline V gives CDR1 MNHEY, CDR2 SMNVEV (reference sequence). The CDR3 spells CASSFRTAILSTDTQYF. CDR3 coding DNA: TGTGCCAGCAGTTTCCGGACAGCCATACTAAGCACAGATACGCAGTATTTT.

V and J are TRBV11-2 and TRBJ1-1, with D uncertain. Between the trimmed V and J ends, which lost 1 base and 3 bases, there was a span of 9 bases. This CDR3 comprises 14 residues. CDR1 and CDR2 from the germline V gene are SGHAT and FQNNGV. Here the CDR3 reads CASSLVGLDTEAFF. DNA for the CDR3: TGTGCCAGCAGCTTAGTCGGACTCGACACTGAAGCTTTCTTT.

The V call is TRBV7-9, the J call TRBJ2-3; 11 bases fit TRBD1. Germline CDR1 SEHNR, CDR2 FQNEAQ (reference sequence). The CDR3 is 16 amino acids. J gave up 2 bases and V 4 bases, and 5 bases lay outside the gene matches. The CDR3 reads CASSWDRGRNTDTQYF. DNA for the CDR3: TGTGCCAGCAGCTGGGACAGGGGGAGAAACACAGATACGCAGTATTTT.

The CDR3 reads CASSRGGTEKLFF. The CDR3 DNA reads TGTGCCAGCAGCCGTGGAGGGACTGAAAAACTGTTTTTT. This sequence joins TRBV7-9 and TRBJ1-4; possible D gene TRBD1, 5 bases. This CDR3 is 13 amino acids long. The V end was cut by 5 bases, the J end by 7 bases, with 11 bases between. Germline V lookup: CDR1 SEHNR, CDR2 FQNEAQ (reference sequence).

This clone showed up just once. The gene calls are TRBV19 and TRBJ2-7; D is unclear. CDR1 is LNHDA and CDR2 is SQIVND in the germline V gene (reference sequence). V was clipped by 0 bases and J by 6 bases, with 12 bases between them. The CDR3 runs 14 residues. CDR3 bases: TGTGCCAGTAGTATAGATGCTACGGGTGGCGAGCAGTACTTC. It is translated as CASSIDATGGEQYF.

This rearrangement joins TRBV11-2 to TRBJ2-3; the match to TRBD2 covers 9 bases. The germline V gene has CDR1 SGHAT and CDR2 FQNNGV. Trimming took 1 base from V and 2 from J; bases not matched to a gene: 4. CDR3 length: 16 residues. The CDR3 region has the DNA TGTGCCAGCAGCTTAGCAGCGGGGGGCTCCACAGATACGCAGTATTTT. This translates into CASSLAAGGSTDTQYF.

The CDR3 spells CASSTLQGSGNTIYF. The CDR3 DNA is TGTGCCAGCTCAACCTTACAGGGGTCTGGAAACACCATATATTTT. The chain is built from TRBV18 and TRBJ1-3; 7 bases are shared with TRBD1. Germline CDR1 reads KGHSH; CDR2 reads LQKENI. J was trimmed by 1 base and V by 5 bases; bases with no gene match: 5. This CDR3 spans 15 amino acids.

This chain connects TRBV25-1 to TRBJ2-3; 14 bases align to TRBD2. The CDR3 contains 15 residues. Germline trimming cut 8 bases from V and 3 bases from J; bases unmatched to any gene: 4. From germline, CDR1 is MGHDK and CDR2 SYGVNS. CDR3 sequence: CASRGLAGGTDTQYF. The CDR3, as DNA: TGTGCCAGCCGCGGACTAGCGGGGGGTACAGATACGCAGTATTTT.

J is TRBJ1-5 and V is TRBV10-2; TRBD1 might be the D (5 bases). The ends were cut back, 3 bases at V and 6 bases at J, with 12 bases in the middle. The CDR3 loop spans 14 amino acids. CDR1 is WSHSY, CDR2 SAAADI, per germline. The CDR3 nucleotides read TGCGCCAGCAGTGAACAGGAGTCGAGTCAGCCCCAGCATTTT. Protein sequence: CASSEQESSQPQHF.

The rearrangement links TRBV7-9 to TRBJ1-2; 8 nucleotides align to TRBD1. The V gene's germline CDR1 is SEHNR and CDR2 FQNEAQ (reference sequence). The CDR3 consists of 16 residues. V lost 5 bases, J lost 3 bases, and 11 bases stayed unmatched. The CDR3 is CASSIGSGGDDYGYTF. CDR3 bases: TGTGCCAGCAGCATAGGATCAGGGGGCGATGACTATGGCTACACCTTC.

This chain uses TRBV29-1 with TRBJ2-7, with 9 bases matching TRBD1. This CDR3 contains 13 residues. Germline CDR1 is SQVTM and CDR2 is ANQGSEA. V was pared by 5 bases and J by 3 bases, with 5 bases of the junction left unmatched. CDR3 protein: CSVKDRGYYEQYF. The CDR3, as DNA: TGCAGCGTTAAGGACAGGGGTTACTACGAGCAGTACTTC.

The V call is TRBV7-2, the J call TRBJ1-6, with TRBD1 matching over 9 bases. Germline V CDR1 and CDR2: SGHTA, FQGNSA. The CDR3 spans 15 residues. Losses at the gene ends were 6 bases for V and 10 bases for J; bases not matched to a gene: 10. The CDR3 reads CASSLGQGYRSPLHF. The CDR3 DNA follows: TGTGCCAGCAGTCTGGGACAGGGCTATCGGTCACCCCTCCACTTT.

Notes on this clone: An end of the junction does not agree with germline; a read error may underlie this. V usage is TRBV4-1 and J usage is TRBJ2-7; 9 bases align to TRBD1. Germline V gene data show CDR1 as MGHRA and CDR2 as YSYEKL. This CDR3 has 18 residues. CDR3 sequence (DNA): TGCGCCAGCAGCAAAGAGACAGGGGGAACTCCCGGGGGCTACGAGCAGTACTTC. Residues: CASSKETGGTPGGYEQYF.

The chain has TRBV19 and TRBJ1-2; 8 bases agree with TRBD1. J gave up 2 bases and V 9 bases, and 8 bases lay outside the gene matches. The CDR3 spans 14 residues. CDR1 is LNHDA and CDR2 is SQIVND in the germline V gene (reference sequence). CDR3: CASRTGTGNYGYTF. The CDR3 bases are TGTGCCAGCCGCACTGGGACAGGCAACTATGGCTACACCTTC.